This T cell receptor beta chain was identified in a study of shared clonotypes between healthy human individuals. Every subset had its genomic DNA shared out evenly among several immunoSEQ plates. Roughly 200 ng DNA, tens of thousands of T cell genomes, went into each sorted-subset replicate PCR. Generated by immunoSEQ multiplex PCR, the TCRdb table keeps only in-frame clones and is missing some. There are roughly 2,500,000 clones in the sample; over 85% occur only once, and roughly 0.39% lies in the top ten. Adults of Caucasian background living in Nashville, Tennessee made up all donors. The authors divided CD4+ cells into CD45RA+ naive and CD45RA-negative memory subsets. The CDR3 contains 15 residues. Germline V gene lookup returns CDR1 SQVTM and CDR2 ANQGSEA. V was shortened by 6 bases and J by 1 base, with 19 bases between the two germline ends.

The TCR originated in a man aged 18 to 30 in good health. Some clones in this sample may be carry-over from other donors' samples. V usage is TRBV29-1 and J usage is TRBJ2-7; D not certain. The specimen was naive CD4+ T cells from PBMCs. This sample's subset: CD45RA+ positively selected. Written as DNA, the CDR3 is TGCAGCGTCAAAACCGGGTGGGATTCTTCCTACGAGCAGTACTTC. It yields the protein CSVKTGWDSSYEQYF.